What follows are 3 T cell receptor beta chains derived from one specimen sequenced in a study of regulatory T cells in long-lasting Graves disease. Time point indicated: persistent/refractory GD, antithyroid drugs over 5 years with positive TRAb. Following extraction of RNA from PBMCs, that RNA was used to make the TCR library. The TCR beta library used iRepertoire HTBI primers with Arm-PCR amplification of CDR3. TCRdb processed the multiplex PCR reads anew with MiXCR; each CDR3 protein has one entry. The sample gives 310,000 or so distinct CDR3 sequences, 20% to 25% of which show up once; 56% is in the top ten. This specimen was peripheral blood mononuclear cells (PBMCs), taken when the disease was refractory, from a patient treated with antithyroid drugs. The receptor set was obtained from a female donor with Graves disease.

This clonotype was seen ten or more times. The J gene is TRBJ2-3, the V gene TRBV7-9; TRBD2 matches at 11 bases. V gave up 5 bases and J gave up 4 bases; unmatched junction bases: 8. The CDR3 is 16 amino acids. From germline, CDR1 is SEHNR and CDR2 FQNEAQ (reference sequence). The CDR3 bases are TGTGCCAGCAGCCGATTAGCGGGAGGGAACGCAGATACGCAGTATTTT. It specifies CASSRLAGGNADTQYF.

This clonotype occurred many times. The chain links TRBV28 to TRBJ1-2; D remains ambiguous. V gave up 6 bases and J gave up 6 bases, with 17 bases separating them. CDR3 size: 14 residues. Germline V gene lookup returns CDR1 MDHEN and CDR2 SYDVKM. The CDR3 DNA sequence: TGTGCCAGCAGGTTAGGTGGAGACCTCCATGGCTACACCTTC. Residues: CASRLGGDLHGYTF.

The count of this clonotype is one. The chain joins TRBV4-1 to TRBJ2-7; the match to TRBD1 covers 8 bases. V shed 2 bases and J 6 bases; nucleotides not matched to a gene: 6. Germline CDR1 reads MGHRA; CDR2 reads YSYEKL. This CDR3 region has 14 residues. This CDR3 reads CASSQRQGPGEQYF. CDR3 DNA sequence: TGCGCCAGCAGCCAACGACAGGGGCCGGGCGAGCAGTACTTC.